These 23 T cell receptor beta chains originate from one sample sequenced in a study of T cell changes during pregnancy in multiple sclerosis. Assay used: immunoSEQ multiplex PCR; TCRdb lists only in-frame clones, some missing. The table includes about 100,000 clones, 92% detected once. Specimen: peripheral blood, collected after pregnancy. These receptors all come from a female donor with multiple sclerosis, enrolled in a pregnancy study.

This clone has just one count. Distinct nucleotide sequences in the sample also encode this CDR3. The rearrangement uses TRBV30 and TRBJ1-5; D gene ambiguous. Between the trimmed V and J ends, which lost 0 bases and 2 bases, there was a span of 8 bases. CDR3 length equals 14 residues. From germline, CDR1 is GTSNPN and CDR2 SVGIG (reference sequence). The CDR3 nucleotides read TGTGCCTGGAGTGTACGTCAGGGCAATCAGCCCCAGCATTTT. Translation: CAWSVRQGNQPQHF.

The J gene is TRBJ2-2, the V gene TRBV10-1; 8 positions agree with TRBD1. Germline V CDR1 and CDR2: WNHNN, SYGVQD (reference sequence). This CDR3 contains 13 residues. The V gene end was trimmed by 10 bases and the J gene end by 2 bases; junction bases not matched to a gene: 3. For the CDR3, the DNA is TGCGCCACCGGACAGGGCAACACCGGGGAGCTGTTTTTT. Its translation is CATGQGNTGELFF.

The V gene is TRBV6-5, the J gene TRBJ2-5; the D is unclear. This CDR3 is 16 amino acids long. Trimming removed 0 bases from V and 3 bases from J, with 14 bases in between. In germline, CDR1 is MNHEY, CDR2 SVGAGI. DNA for the CDR3: TGTGCCAGCAGTTACTCCGAGGTGAAGAATGAAGAGACCCAGTACTTC. Protein: CASSYSEVKNEETQYF.

The chain recombines TRBV7-2 with TRBJ1-3, with 7 bases fitting TRBD1. The CDR3 has 18 residues. The V gene end was trimmed by 5 bases and the J gene end by 1 base; junction bases not matched to a gene: 14. The germline gives CDR1 SGHTA, CDR2 FQGNSA. This CDR3 reads CASSPPGLRQGSGNTIYF. The CDR3 nucleotides read TGTGCCAGCAGCCCCCCCGGGTTGAGACAGGGATCTGGAAACACCATATATTTT.

This chain connects TRBV7-9 to TRBJ2-7; D remains unclear. Germline V gene data show CDR1 as SEHNR and CDR2 as FQNEAQ (reference sequence). This CDR3 region has 14 residues. The ends were cut back, 1 base at V and 5 bases at J, with 12 bases in the middle. This chain's CDR3 is CASSLEAWADEQYF. For the CDR3, the DNA is TGTGCCAGCAGCTTAGAAGCTTGGGCCGACGAGCAGTACTTC.

The chain joins TRBV5-8 to TRBJ1-4; 8 bases map to TRBD1. The CDR3 totals 16 residues. CDR1 is SGHTS, CDR2 YDEGEE, per germline. J was trimmed by 0 bases and V by 3 bases; bases with no gene match: 4. The CDR3 reads CASSSRTGTTNEKLFF. The CDR3 DNA is TGTGCCAGCAGCTCCAGGACAGGGACAACTAATGAAAAACTGTTTTTT.

This clone has a single count. The J gene is TRBJ1-6, the V gene TRBV14; 7 nucleotides agree with TRBD1. The germline V gene encodes CDR1 SGHDN and CDR2 FVKESK. The CDR3 extends over 18 amino acids. The V gene end was trimmed by 3 bases and the J gene end by 0 bases; junction bases not matched to a gene: 8. CDR3 sequence reads: CASSQKTGPSSYNSPLHF. DNA of the CDR3: TGTGCCAGCAGCCAGAAGACAGGGCCAAGCTCCTATAATTCACCCCTCCACTTT.

This chain joins TRBV7-8 and TRBJ1-1, with D possibly matching TRBD1 (6 bases). The length of the CDR3 is 16 residues. Germline CDR1 SGHVS, CDR2 FQNEAQ. Between the trimmed V and J ends, which lost 5 bases and 3 bases, there was a span of 19 bases. CDR3 coding DNA: TGTGCCAGCAGCCCCCGTGCGAACAGGGCGCACACTGAAGCTTTCTTT. Amino acid sequence: CASSPRANRAHTEAFF.

The chain carries TRBV19 and TRBJ1-5, with D perhaps TRBD1 (6 bases). V lost 4 bases and J 6 bases, leaving 10 bases between the germline ends. The CDR3 consists of 13 residues. The germline CDR1 and CDR2 sequences are LNHDA and SQIVND (reference sequence). The CDR3 reads CASSRGGTQPQHF. The CDR3 DNA is TGTGCCAGTAGTAGAGGGGGAACTCAGCCCCAGCATTTT.

The V gene is TRBV7-9, the J gene TRBJ2-7; the D gene is possibly TRBD1 (6 bases). With 5 bases removed from V and 6 bases from J, the gap between germline ends came to 11 bases. The CDR3 runs 12 residues. CDR1 and CDR2 from the germline V gene are SEHNR and FQNEAQ (reference sequence). The CDR3 protein is CASSRGQFEQYF. The CDR3 DNA reads TGTGCCAGCAGCAGAGGACAGTTCGAGCAGTACTTC.

The genes are TRBV2 and TRBJ1-3; 9 bases are shared with TRBD1. The CDR3 covers 17 residues. Germline CDR1 SNHLY, CDR2 FYNNEI. J gave up 4 bases and V 5 bases, and 12 bases lay outside the gene matches. The CDR3 DNA reads as TGTGCCAGCAGTACCCAGACAGGGGGACCCATCGGAAACACCATATATTTT. It translates to CASSTQTGGPIGNTIYF. Using reference TRBV2 and TRBJ1-3 for the parts outside the CDR3, the full variable domain is EPEVTQTPSHQVTQMGQEVILRCVPISNHLYFYWYRQILGQKVEFLVSFYNNEISEKSEIFDDQFSVERPDGSNFTLKIRSTKLEDSAMYFCASSTQTGGPIGNTIYFGEGSWLTVV.

This chain connects TRBV18 to TRBJ2-5, with TRBD2 matching over 9 bases. The CDR3 spans 13 residues. CDR1 is KGHSH and CDR2 is LQKENI in the germline V gene. The junction had 4 bases not matched to a gene; V was cut back by 6 bases and J by 5 bases. This CDR3 is CASSQGLAETQYF. The CDR3 DNA sequence: TGTGCCAGCTCCCAAGGACTAGCGGAGACCCAGTACTTC.

The chain uses TRBV11-2 and TRBJ1-4; perhaps TRBD1 as D (6 bases). Trimming stripped 4 bases from V and 6 bases from J, with 15 bases between. Germline V lookup: CDR1 SGHAT, CDR2 FQNNGV. The CDR3 is 15 residues long. CDR3 DNA: TGTGCCAGCAGCTGGGGGCGTGGGTGGGATGAAAAACTGTTTTTT. As protein: CASSWGRGWDEKLFF.

V usage is TRBV28 and J usage is TRBJ1-6, with D possibly matching TRBD1 (5 bases). Trimming took off 3 bases at V and 7 bases at J, with 10 bases between the two ends. Germline CDR1 and CDR2: MDHEN and SYDVKM. The length of the CDR3 is 14 residues. The CDR3 DNA follows: TGTGCCAGCAGTTTGGGGCTGGTGAATTCACCCCTCCACTTT. Protein product: CASSLGLVNSPLHF. The whole variable domain, remainder taken from reference TRBV28 and TRBJ1-6, is DVKVTQSSRYLVKRTGEKVFLECVQDMDHENMFWYRQDPGLGLRLIYFSYDVKMKEKGDIPEGYSVSREKKERFSLILESASTNQTSMYLCASSLGLVNSPLHFGNGTRLTVT.

The chain is built from TRBV15 and TRBJ1-2; D is possibly TRBD1 (5 bases). The CDR3 totals 13 residues. V lost 4 bases to trimming and J lost 2 bases, with 8 bases between them. CDR1 LNHNV and CDR2 YYDKDF come from the germline V gene (reference sequence). The CDR3 sequence is CATSTRVNYGYTF. Here the CDR3 DNA reads TGTGCCACCAGCACCAGGGTGAACTATGGCTACACCTTC.

The J gene is TRBJ2-5, the V gene TRBV5-4; 10 nucleotides align to TRBD2. The CDR3 consists of 16 residues. The V gene end was trimmed by 1 base and the J gene end by 4 bases; junction bases not matched to a gene: 7. Germline CDR1 and CDR2: SGHNT and YYREEE (reference sequence). The CDR3 spells CASSLNSGRAGETQYF. CDR3 DNA: TGTGCCAGCAGCTTGAACAGCGGGAGGGCCGGAGAGACCCAGTACTTC.

This chain uses TRBV9 with TRBJ2-7; no firm D call. V gave up 0 bases and J gave up 6 bases, with 16 bases separating them. The germline gives CDR1 SGDLS, CDR2 YYNGEE. The CDR3 runs to 15 residues. CDR3 coding DNA: TGTGCCAGCAGCGTAGAGCCCGCTATTTTTGCCGAGCAGTACTTC. This codes for CASSVEPAIFAEQYF.

The chain joins TRBV9 to TRBJ1-3; 7 bases match TRBD1. The V gene's germline CDR1 is SGDLS and CDR2 YYNGEE. The ends lost 4 bases at V and 14 bases at J; junction bases unmatched: 18. The CDR3 extends over 15 amino acids. The CDR3 loop reads CASSPRVQGELRLYF. The CDR3, as DNA: TGTGCCAGCAGCCCCCGGGTCCAGGGGGAACTCAGACTATATTTT.

In its sample, this clone was seen once. The chain combines TRBV5-4 with TRBJ2-3; D ambiguous. The V end lost 3 bases, the J end lost 5 bases, and 10 bases lay between the germline ends. Germline V gene data show CDR1 as SGHNT and CDR2 as YYREEE (reference sequence). This CDR3 has 13 residues. In DNA, the CDR3 is TGTGCCAGCAGCTCAGGTTTCGGAGATACGCAGTATTTT. Protein sequence: CASSSGFGDTQYF.

The chain is built from TRBV6-6 and TRBJ1-5, with D perhaps TRBD1 (5 bases). Germline loops: CDR1 MNHNY, CDR2 SVGAGI (reference sequence). This CDR3 is 12 amino acids long. V was clipped by 2 bases and J by 7 bases, with 6 bases between them. CDR3 region: CASSYDRQPQHF. The CDR3, as DNA: TGTGCCAGCAGTTACGACAGACAGCCCCAGCATTTT.

This clone was seen a single time. V is TRBV27 and J is TRBJ1-1; D perhaps matches TRBD1 (5 bases). CDR1 is MNHEY and CDR2 is SMNVEV in the germline V gene (reference sequence). The CDR3 consists of 14 residues. Trimming left V 2 bases short and J 1 base short, with 8 bases between. The CDR3 DNA is TGTGCCAGCAGTTTACCGGGGGAGAACACTGAAGCTTTCTTT. Its translation is CASSLPGENTEAFF.

This chain joins TRBV9 and TRBJ2-4; maybe TRBD1 (6 bases). The length of the CDR3 is 19 residues. In germline, CDR1 is SGDLS, CDR2 YYNGEE. The germline V and J ends were trimmed by 2 bases and 6 bases, with 27 bases remaining between them. CDR3 sequence reads: CASSVWAKIMGEDRNIQYF. The CDR3 bases are TGTGCCAGCAGCGTTTGGGCCAAAATAATGGGAGAGGACAGAAACATTCAGTACTTC.

The chain links TRBV7-9 to TRBJ1-2, with a weak D call TRBD1 (5 bases). Per germline, CDR1 SEHNR and CDR2 FQNEAQ (reference sequence). This CDR3 spans 14 amino acids. Deletions cut 0 bases from V and 2 bases from J, with 7 bases between. This CDR3 reads CASSLARQNYGYTF. The CDR3 DNA sequence: TGTGCCAGCAGCTTAGCCCGACAGAACTATGGCTACACCTTC.